This T cell receptor beta chain emerged from a study of blood T cell repertoires in COVID-19. Some clones are missing from TCRdb's copy, which holds only in-frame ones; the method was immunoSEQ multiplex PCR. The sample yields 110,000 or so clones, roughly 85% seen once. Trimming left V 6 bases short and J 6 bases short, with 16 bases between. The V gene's germline CDR1 is MNHEY and CDR2 SVGAGI. The CDR3 is made up of 14 amino acids. The chain has TRBV6-5 and TRBJ2-3, with D tentatively TRBD1 (6 bases). The source of this sequence is a human donor in a cohort sampled during active COVID-19. Sequencing was done on a sample of peripheral blood. As DNA, the CDR3 is TGTGCCAGCAGCCGACAGGTAAATTGGGATACGCAGTATTTT. Its translation is CASSRQVNWDTQYF.